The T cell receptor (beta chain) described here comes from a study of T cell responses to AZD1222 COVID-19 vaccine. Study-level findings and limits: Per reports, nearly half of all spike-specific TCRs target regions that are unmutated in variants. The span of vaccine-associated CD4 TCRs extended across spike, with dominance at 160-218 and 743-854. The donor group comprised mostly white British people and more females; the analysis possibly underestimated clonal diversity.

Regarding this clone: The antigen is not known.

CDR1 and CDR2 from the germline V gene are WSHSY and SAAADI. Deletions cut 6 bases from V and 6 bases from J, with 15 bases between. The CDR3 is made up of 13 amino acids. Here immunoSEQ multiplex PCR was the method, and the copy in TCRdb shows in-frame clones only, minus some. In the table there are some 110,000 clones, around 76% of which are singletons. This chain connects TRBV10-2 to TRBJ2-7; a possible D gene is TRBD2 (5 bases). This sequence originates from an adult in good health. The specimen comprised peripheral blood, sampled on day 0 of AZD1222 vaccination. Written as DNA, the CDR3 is TGCGCCAGCAGCCAGATTGGAGGTAGCGAGCAGTACTTC. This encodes CASSQIGGSEQYF.